The 11 T cell receptor beta chains given below trace back to one sample, sequenced in a study of metastatic and nonmetastatic thyroid tumors (TCRdb year 2020). Before undergoing thyroid surgery, none of the patients had been given any kind of treatment. Library construction relied on PCR. These reads were obtained on an Illumina HiSeq 4000. The public reads were reprocessed in TCRdb via fastp at Q25 and MiXCR, keeping in-frame beta chains. This sample gives more than 90,000 clones in total; 9.5% to 15% of them show up just once. The ten largest clones represent about 11% of the sample. Sequencing was performed on blood. These receptors were collected from a female donor with papillary thyroid cancer or a benign thyroid nodule (not recorded which). Some clones in this sample may be carry-over from other donors' samples.

This clone was seen repeatedly, ten times or more. This chain links TRBV6-1 with TRBJ2-3; D gene uncertain. The V gene lost 6 bases and the J gene lost 0 bases, with 16 bases spanning the gap. The CDR3 totals 16 residues. In germline, CDR1 is MNHNS, CDR2 SASEGT. The CDR3 region is CASSRYVDTSTDTQYF. CDR3 sequence (DNA): TGTGCCAGCAGCCGCTATGTCGATACTAGCACAGATACGCAGTATTTT.

This rearrangement joins TRBV6-5 to TRBJ1-1; D is unresolved. The germline CDR1 and CDR2 sequences are MNHEY and SVGAGI. The CDR3 runs to 12 residues. V lost 2 bases, J lost 4 bases, and 5 bases lay in between. The CDR3 spells CASSYRVTEAFF. The DNA of the CDR3 is TGTGCCAGCAGTTACAGGGTCACTGAAGCTTTCTTT.

This clone was counted many times. The rearrangement uses TRBV5-1 and TRBJ2-3; tentative D call: TRBD2 (7 bases). The CDR3 sequence is 16 residues long. From germline, CDR1 is SGHRS and CDR2 YFSETQ. V lost 4 bases and J lost 4, with 19 bases in between. DNA of the CDR3: TGCGCCAGCAGCCTCCGGGGGCGACTAGCAGCAGATACGCAGTATTTT. This codes for CASSLRGRLAADTQYF. Drawing the rest from reference TRBV5-1 and TRBJ2-3, the complete variable domain is KAGVTQTPRYLIKTRGQQVTLSCSPISGHRSVSWYQQTPGQGLQFLFEYFSETQRNKGNFPGRFSGRQFSNSRSEMNVSTLELGDSALYLCASSLRGRLAADTQYFGPGTRLTVL.

This clone was observed many times. The genes are TRBV5-1 and TRBJ2-1, with D possibly TRBD2 on 6 matching bases. Germline V gene lookup returns CDR1 SGHRS and CDR2 YFSETQ. V was trimmed by 0 bases and J by 9 bases, leaving 10 bases between them. CDR3 length: 13 amino acids. The CDR3 bases are TGCGCCAGCAGCTTGGGTACGGGAGTTGAGCAGTTCTTC. Amino acid sequence: CASSLGTGVEQFF. Filled out from reference TRBV5-1 and TRBJ2-1, the complete variable domain reads KAGVTQTPRYLIKTRGQQVTLSCSPISGHRSVSWYQQTPGQGLQFLFEYFSETQRNKGNFPGRFSGRQFSNSRSEMNVSTLELGDSALYLCASSLGTGVEQFFGPGTRLTVL.

This clone was counted ten times or more. The chain employs TRBV27 and TRBJ1-5; a possible D gene is TRBD1 (5 bases). Trimming stripped 5 bases from V and 6 bases from J, with 17 bases between. The CDR3 runs to 15 residues. Germline V CDR1 and CDR2: MNHEY, SMNVEV (reference sequence). As DNA, the CDR3 is TGTGCCAGCAGTCCGACTGGAGGGGCAGGTCAGCCCCAGCATTTT. It specifies CASSPTGGAGQPQHF.

The chain combines TRBV7-6 with TRBJ2-5, with 11 bases that match TRBD1. The CDR3 loop spans 19 amino acids. Germline V gives CDR1 SGHVS, CDR2 FNYEAQ. The V segment lost 2 bases and the J segment 4 bases; nucleotides outside the gene matches: 15. CDR3 amino acids: CASSLLPRTGTGGPETQYF. The CDR3 nucleotides read TGTGCCAGCAGCTTACTCCCCAGAACCGGGACAGGGGGACCAGAGACCCAGTACTTC. The variable domain in full, with the rest retrieved from reference TRBV7-6 and TRBJ2-5, is GAGVSQSPRYKVTKRGQDVALRCDPISGHVSLYWYRQALGQGPEFLTYFNYEAQQDKSGLPNDRFSAERPEGSISTLTIQRTEQRDSAMYRCASSLLPRTGTGGPETQYFGPGTRLLVL.

This clone was detected many times. The chain links TRBV6-1 to TRBJ1-6, with 8 bases aligning to TRBD1. Germline V gives CDR1 MNHNS, CDR2 SASEGT. J was trimmed by 13 bases and V by 5 bases; bases with no gene match: 10. The CDR3 is made up of 14 amino acids. The CDR3, as DNA: TGTGCCAGCAGTAGGACAGGGTTCGATACGCCCCTCCACTTT. It encodes CASSRTGFDTPLHF.

This clone was counted only a few times. A read error is possible here, since a much larger clone lies one base away. J is TRBJ2-3 and V is TRBV11-1, with 10 bases aligning to TRBD2. The V gene end was trimmed by 5 bases and the J gene end by 1 base; junction bases not matched to a gene: 3. The CDR3 consists of 15 residues. Germline V gene data show CDR1 as SGHAT and CDR2 as FQDESV (reference sequence). The CDR3 DNA is TGTGCCAGCAGCATTAGCGGGGGGCGCACAGATACGCAGTATTTT. It specifies CASSISGGRTDTQYF.

This clone was seen repeatedly, ten times or more. This chain links TRBV12-3 or TRBV12-4 with TRBJ2-7; 10 bases are a match to TRBD2. The CDR3 covers 14 residues. V dropped 6 bases and J dropped 7; count of bases not matched to a gene: 9. The CDR3 bases are TGTGCCAGCAGCCTAGCGGGAGCCATAGGTGAGCAGTACTTC. Translated, it gives CASSLAGAIGEQYF.

This clone was seen more than once but under ten times. A read error may account for a junction end that differs from germline. V gene TRBV12-3 or TRBV12-4 combines with J gene TRBJ2-7; TRBD1 might be the D (8 bases). The CDR3 is 16 residues long. CDR3 in DNA: TGTGCCAGCTCCCTCGGGGGGTCAAGGACAGGGCTGGAGCATTACTTC. It yields the protein CASSLGGSRTGLEHYF.

This clone appeared many times. The chain has TRBV20-1 and TRBJ1-5; TRBD1 matches 8 bases. Germline V gene lookup returns CDR1 DFQATT and CDR2 SNEGSKA (reference sequence). The CDR3 is 13 amino acids. Trimming took 4 bases from V and 6 from J; bases not matched to a gene: 5. The CDR3 region is CSAKQGVSQPQHF. The CDR3 DNA is TGCAGTGCTAAACAGGGGGTGAGTCAGCCCCAGCATTTT.